The sequence of this TCR beta chain was determined in a study of blood T cell repertoires in COVID-19. Study background: Italy, Spain and the United States were the sources of the convalescent and acute COVID-19 samples.

Using immunoSEQ multiplex PCR, the repertoire was profiled, and TCRdb retains in-frame clones only, with some absent. Found here are approximately 35,000 clones, over 75% of them singletons; the top ten hold 11% to 15%. The CDR3 is 17 amino acids. Germline V gene lookup returns CDR1 SGHVS and CDR2 FNYEAQ. V lost 1 base to trimming and J lost 4 bases; unmatched junction nucleotides: 10. The material sequenced was peripheral blood. The receptor was derived from a man aged 60 to 75 with active COVID-19. The chain has TRBV7-6 and TRBJ2-7, with 10 bases aligning to TRBD2. CDR3 nucleotide sequence: TGTGCCAGCAGCTTAGGTCGCCTAGCGGGAGTCGGTTACGAGCAGTACTTC. Protein product: CASSLGRLAGVGYEQYF.